Reported below is one TCR beta chain. As yet, its antigen is unknown. Per germline, CDR1 SGHRS and CDR2 YFSETQ. Trimming removed 0 bases at V and 4 bases at J, with 14 bases between. CDR3 length: 16 amino acids. Whether given at about 4 or about 12 weeks, second doses were pooled. The data stem from a study of T cell responses to AZD1222 COVID-19 vaccine. Overall study results and limits: Researchers took repertoire samples only after the peak T cell response had come. There were mostly white British donors and more females than males, and clonal diversity was possibly underestimated.

Libraries were prepared by immunoSEQ multiplex PCR; TCRdb keeps only in-frame clonotypes and omits some of them. Of about 94,000 clones in the sample, 88% were seen once. The TCR sequence derives from an adult who received the AZD1222 COVID-19 vaccine. The sequences come from peripheral blood, collected 28 days after the second AZD1222 dose. The J gene is TRBJ1-3, the V gene TRBV5-1; D uncertain. Here the CDR3 reads CASSLELASGGNTIYF. DNA of the CDR3: TGCGCCAGCAGCTTGGAGCTGGCCTCGGGGGGAAACACCATATATTTT.